A single sample is the source of the 22 T cell receptor beta chains below, sequenced in a study of CD8 T cells in ankylosing spondylitis. Overall study results and limits: It appeared that ankylosing spondylitis blood was characterized by a TCR beta motif of eight highly homologous variants.

These receptors have no known antigen. TCRdb analysed the 5' RACE reads with MiXCR anew, one entry per CDR3 protein. The sample carries almost 400,000 distinct CDR3 sequences, more than 20% recorded once. The sample was blood, either unsorted or a sorted T cell fraction (not recorded which). The source is a male donor with ankylosing spondylitis.

The chain combines TRBV28 with TRBJ2-2; D is possibly TRBD1 (5 bases). The CDR3 sequence is 13 residues long. Germline V gene lookup returns CDR1 MDHEN and CDR2 SYDVKM. Between the trimmed V and J ends, which lost 10 bases and 0 bases, there was a span of 9 bases. CDR3 bases: TGTGCCACCACGGACACGAACACCGGGGAGCTGTTTTTT. Its protein product is CATTDTNTGELFF.

J is TRBJ2-3 and V is TRBV3-1; the D is unclear. CDR1 is LGHDT, CDR2 YNNKEL, per germline (reference sequence). V gave up 4 bases and J gave up 2 bases, with 7 bases separating them. CDR3 length: 13 residues. CDR3 loop: CASSLYSTDTQYF. As DNA, the CDR3 is TGTGCCAGCAGCCTGTACTCCACAGATACGCAGTATTTT.

DNA of the CDR3: TGTGCCAGCAGTGAAGCAAGTCAATACAATGAGCAGTTCTTC. Its protein is CASSEASQYNEQFF. The chain joins TRBV6-1 to TRBJ2-1; unclear D gene. CDR3 length: 14 residues. The germline gives CDR1 MNHNS, CDR2 SASEGT. Trimming pared 0 bases from V and 4 bases from J, leaving 7 bases between.

This clonotype was counted ten times or more. The chain combines TRBV6-1 with TRBJ1-4, with D unclear. Trimming took 6 bases from V and 0 from J, leaving 8 bases between them. There are 14 residues in the CDR3. CDR1 and CDR2 from the germline V gene are MNHNS and SASEGT. The CDR3 sequence is CASSAVATNEKLFF. CDR3 bases: TGTGCCAGCAGCGCCGTGGCAACTAATGAAAAACTGTTTTTT.

This clonotype was counted between two and nine times. This chain joins TRBV5-1 and TRBJ2-2, with 12 bases that match TRBD1. V gave up 3 bases and J gave up 7 bases; unmatched junction bases: 7. CDR1 SGHRS and CDR2 YFSETQ come from the germline V gene. CDR3 size: 16 residues. The CDR3 here is CASSSPGQGAFGELFF. DNA of the CDR3: TGCGCCAGCAGCTCGCCGGGACAGGGGGCTTTCGGGGAGCTGTTTTTT. The full variable domain, with the rest looked up from reference TRBV5-1 and TRBJ2-2, is KAGVTQTPRYLIKTRGQQVTLSCSPISGHRSVSWYQQTPGQGLQFLFEYFSETQRNKGNFPGRFSGRQFSNSRSEMNVSTLELGDSALYLCASSSPGQGAFGELFFGEGSRLTVL.

This clonotype has a count of ten or more. The chain carries TRBV29-1 and TRBJ1-1, with unresolved D. The V end was cut by 3 bases, the J end by 0 bases, with 11 bases between. CDR3 length: 14 amino acids. CDR1 SQVTM and CDR2 ANQGSEA come from the germline V gene. CDR3 sequence: CSVDMSGLNTEAFF. CDR3 bases: TGCAGCGTTGATATGTCGGGCTTGAACACTGAAGCTTTCTTT. Based on the CDR3 plus reference TRBV29-1 and TRBJ1-1, the full variable domain is SAVISQKPSRDICQRGTSLTIQCQVDSQVTMMFWYRQQPGQSLTLIATANQGSEATYESGFVIDKFPISRPNLTFSTLTVSNMSPEDSSIYLCSVDMSGLNTEAFFGQGTRLTVV.

This clonotype was counted only a few times. J is TRBJ2-7 and V is TRBV12-5, with TRBD2 matching over 8 bases. The trim removed 3 bases at V and 1 base at J, leaving 14 bases unmatched. This CDR3 is 18 amino acids long. Per the germline V gene, CDR1 is LGHNT and CDR2 is FRNRAP. As DNA, the CDR3 is TGTGCTAGTGGTTTCGGTGGACTCCTCCGGGAGGGATCCTACGAGCAGTACTTC. Translation gives CASGFGGLLREGSYEQYF.

Only a few counts were recorded for this clonotype. This chain links TRBV5-1 with TRBJ2-5; tentatively, D is TRBD2 (6 bases). CDR3 length: 13 amino acids. The germline V and J ends were trimmed by 1 base and 4 bases, with 8 bases remaining between them. In germline, CDR1 is SGHRS, CDR2 YFSETQ. CDR3 residues: CASSLRRAETQYF. As DNA, the CDR3 is TGCGCCAGCAGCTTGAGGAGGGCAGAGACCCAGTACTTC.

The chain recombines TRBV20-1 with TRBJ2-3, with TRBD2 identical over 7 bases. Germline V lookup: CDR1 DFQATT, CDR2 SNEGSKA (reference sequence). The CDR3 extends over 15 amino acids. V lost 6 bases, J lost 2 bases, and 11 bases stayed unmatched. CDR3 DNA sequence: TGCAGTGCCGGGGAGACTAGCCCTCTCACAGATACGCAGTATTTT. Amino acids: CSAGETSPLTDTQYF.

This clonotype was observed a handful of times. The CDR3 region has the DNA TGCAGTGCTAGTAACCAGAAGAACACTGAAGCTTTCTTT. It codes for CSASNQKNTEAFF. This chain connects TRBV20-1 to TRBJ1-1; D not certain. V was clipped by 3 bases and J by 1 base, with 9 bases between them. The CDR3 runs to 13 residues. Germline-derived CDR1 and CDR2 are DFQATT and SNEGSKA (reference sequence).

V gene TRBV9 combines with J gene TRBJ2-2; tentative D call: TRBD1 (5 bases). The CDR3 is 17 residues long. Trimming took 0 bases from V and 4 from J, leaving 16 bases between them. Germline CDR1 and CDR2: SGDLS and YYNGEE. CDR3 sequence: CASSVDGVQDPTGELFF. In nucleotides, the CDR3 is TGTGCCAGCAGCGTAGACGGAGTACAGGACCCCACCGGGGAGCTGTTTTTT.

J is TRBJ2-7 and V is TRBV27; D perhaps matches TRBD1 (6 bases). V was cut by 5 bases and J by 2 bases, with 7 bases left in between. The CDR3 sequence is 12 residues long. The V gene's germline CDR1 is MNHEY and CDR2 SMNVEV (reference sequence). The DNA of the CDR3 is TGTGCCAGCAGTGACAGGACCTACGAGCAGTACTTC. Protein product: CASSDRTYEQYF.

This chain joins TRBV5-6 and TRBJ1-2, with 7 bases lining up with TRBD1. Germline-derived CDR1 and CDR2 are SGHDT and YYEEEE. There are 13 residues in the CDR3. The junction had 3 bases not matched to a gene; V was cut back by 3 bases and J by 4 bases. The CDR3: CASSYGQVYGYTF. For the CDR3, the DNA is TGTGCCAGCAGCTACGGACAGGTCTATGGCTACACCTTC.

V and J are TRBV6-4 and TRBJ2-3; D remains unclear. This CDR3 region has 13 residues. The V and J ends lost 2 bases and 6 bases respectively, with 9 bases between them. In germline, CDR1 is MRHNA, CDR2 SNTAGT. CDR3: CASSDTPTDTQYF. The CDR3 DNA follows: TGTGCCAGCAGTGACACCCCGACGGATACGCAGTATTTT.

The J gene is TRBJ1-2, the V gene TRBV28; D might be TRBD1 (5 bases). V was trimmed by 2 bases and J by 4 bases, leaving 17 bases between them. This CDR3 spans 16 amino acids. Germline-derived CDR1 and CDR2 are MDHEN and SYDVKM. CDR3 sequence reads: CASSLGRGRAVYGYTF. In nucleotides, the CDR3 is TGTGCCAGCAGTTTAGGGAGGGGCAGGGCCGTCTATGGCTACACCTTC.

V gene TRBV7-9 combines with J gene TRBJ1-1; D unclear. This CDR3 has 13 residues. CDR1 is SEHNR, CDR2 FQNEAQ, per germline (reference sequence). The V gene lost 0 bases and the J gene lost 5 bases, with 7 bases spanning the gap. CDR3 in amino acids: CASSLASRTEAFF. The CDR3 DNA is TGTGCCAGCAGCTTAGCTTCCAGGACTGAAGCTTTCTTT.

The chain links TRBV18 to TRBJ1-2, with a possible D match to TRBD1 (5 bases). There are 13 residues in the CDR3. Germline assignment: CDR1 KGHSH and CDR2 LQKENI. With 8 bases removed from V and 4 bases from J, the gap between germline ends came to 14 bases. DNA of the CDR3: TGTGCCAGCCACGGGGGTGATGGCTATGGCTACACCTTC. Translating gives CASHGGDGYGYTF.

Only one count was recorded for this clonotype. The chain links TRBV5-7 to TRBJ2-1; 11 bases map to TRBD2. TRBV5-7 is flagged as an ORF with uncertain function. The CDR3 has 21 residues. Unmatched junction bases numbered 18, after V lost 4 bases and J lost 0 bases. The CDR3 DNA sequence: TGTGCCAGCAGCCCGGAGGGTATTAGCGGGAGGGCCCTCGCCTCCTACAATGAGCAGTTCTTC. Translation: CASSPEGISGRALASYNEQFF.

This clonotype was counted between two and nine times. In DNA, the CDR3 is TGTGCCACCAGTGTGCGGACAGGGGATGCGCAGTTCTTC. The encoded protein is CATSVRTGDAQFF. The chain links TRBV24-1 to TRBJ2-1; 9 bases are a match to TRBD1. The germline V gene has CDR1 KGHDR and CDR2 SFDVKD. The V segment lost 5 bases and the J segment 12 bases; nucleotides outside the gene matches: 7. This CDR3 spans 13 amino acids.

This clonotype was counted a few times. The chain combines TRBV29-1 with TRBJ1-2; D may be TRBD1 (5 bases). The CDR3 runs 11 residues. CDR1 SQVTM and CDR2 ANQGSEA come from the germline V gene. V was pared by 7 bases and J by 8 bases, with 14 bases between. The CDR3 protein is CSGLRGYGYTF. As DNA, the CDR3 is TGCAGCGGTCTTCGGGGCTACGGCTACACCTTC.

This clonotype has a count of ten or more. This rearrangement joins TRBV14 to TRBJ2-1; D ambiguous. Germline CDR1 is SGHDN and CDR2 is FVKESK. The CDR3 is 13 residues long. V was trimmed by 1 base and J by 2 bases, leaving 3 bases between them. Written as DNA, the CDR3 is TGTGCCAGCAGCCAAGGCCCCTACAATGAGCAGTTCTTC. This codes for CASSQGPYNEQFF.

V usage is TRBV19 and J usage is TRBJ2-1, with a tentative D call TRBD1 (5 bases). Trimming cost V 5 bases and J 3 bases, with 11 bases left between them. Germline V lookup: CDR1 LNHDA, CDR2 SQIVND (reference sequence). CDR3 length: 14 residues. This chain's CDR3 is CASSVQVNYNEQFF. CDR3 DNA: TGTGCCAGTAGTGTACAGGTCAACTACAATGAGCAGTTCTTC.